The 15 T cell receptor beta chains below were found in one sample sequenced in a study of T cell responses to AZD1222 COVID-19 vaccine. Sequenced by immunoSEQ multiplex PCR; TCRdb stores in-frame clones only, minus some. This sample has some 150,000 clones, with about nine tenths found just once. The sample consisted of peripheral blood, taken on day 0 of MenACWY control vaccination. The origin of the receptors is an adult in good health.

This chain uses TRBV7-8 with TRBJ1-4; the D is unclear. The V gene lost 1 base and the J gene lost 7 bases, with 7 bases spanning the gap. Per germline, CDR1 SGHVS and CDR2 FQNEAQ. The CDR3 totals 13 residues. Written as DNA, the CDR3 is TGTGCCAGCAGCTTAGGGGCTTCTGAAAAACTGTTTTTT. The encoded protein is CASSLGASEKLFF.

CDR3 loop: CASSLGDTQYF. Here the CDR3 DNA reads TGCGCCAGCAGCTTAGGAGATACGCAGTATTTT. This chain links TRBV5-1 with TRBJ2-3; D unclear. From germline, CDR1 is SGHRS and CDR2 YFSETQ. The V gene lost 2 bases and the J gene lost 5 bases, with 3 bases spanning the gap. This CDR3 contains 11 residues.

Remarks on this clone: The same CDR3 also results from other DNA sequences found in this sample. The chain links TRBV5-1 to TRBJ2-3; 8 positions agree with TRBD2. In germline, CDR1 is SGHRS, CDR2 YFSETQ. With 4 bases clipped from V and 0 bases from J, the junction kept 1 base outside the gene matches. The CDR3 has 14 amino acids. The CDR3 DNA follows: TGCGCCAGCAGCCTAGCGGGTAGCACAGATACGCAGTATTTT. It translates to CASSLAGSTDTQYF. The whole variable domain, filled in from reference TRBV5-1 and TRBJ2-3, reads KAGVTQTPRYLIKTRGQQVTLSCSPISGHRSVSWYQQTPGQGLQFLFEYFSETQRNKGNFPGRFSGRQFSNSRSEMNVSTLELGDSALYLCASSLAGSTDTQYFGPGTRLTVL.

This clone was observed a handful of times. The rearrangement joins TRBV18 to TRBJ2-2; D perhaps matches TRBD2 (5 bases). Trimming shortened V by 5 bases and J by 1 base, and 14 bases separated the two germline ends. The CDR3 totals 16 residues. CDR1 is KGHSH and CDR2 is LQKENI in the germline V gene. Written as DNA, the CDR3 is TGTGCCAGCTCAAGGGAGACCGATTTGAACACCGGGGAGCTGTTTTTT. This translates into CASSRETDLNTGELFF.

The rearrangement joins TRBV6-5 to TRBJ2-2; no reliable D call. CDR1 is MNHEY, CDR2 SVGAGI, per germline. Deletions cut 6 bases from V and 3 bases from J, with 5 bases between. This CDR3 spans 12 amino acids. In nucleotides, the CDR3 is TGTGCCAGCAGACAGCACACCGGGGAGCTGTTTTTT. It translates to CASRQHTGELFF.

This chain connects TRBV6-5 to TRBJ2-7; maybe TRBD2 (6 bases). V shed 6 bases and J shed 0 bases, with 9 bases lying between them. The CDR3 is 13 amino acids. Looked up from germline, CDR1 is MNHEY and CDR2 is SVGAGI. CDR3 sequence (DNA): TGTGCCAGCAGGCGGGACGGCTCCTACGAGCAGTACTTC. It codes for CASRRDGSYEQYF.

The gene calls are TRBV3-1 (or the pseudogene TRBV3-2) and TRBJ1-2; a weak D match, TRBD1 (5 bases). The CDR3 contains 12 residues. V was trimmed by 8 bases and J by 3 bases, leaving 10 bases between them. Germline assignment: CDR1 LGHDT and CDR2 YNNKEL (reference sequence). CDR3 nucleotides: TGTGCCAGCCGCGACAGTCACTATGGCTACACCTTC. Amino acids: CASRDSHYGYTF.

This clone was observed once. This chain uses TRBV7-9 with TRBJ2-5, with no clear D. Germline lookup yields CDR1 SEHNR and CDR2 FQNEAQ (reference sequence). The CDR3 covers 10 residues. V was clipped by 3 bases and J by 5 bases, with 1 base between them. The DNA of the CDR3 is TGTGCCAGCAGCTTCGAGACCCAGTACTTC. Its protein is CASSFETQYF. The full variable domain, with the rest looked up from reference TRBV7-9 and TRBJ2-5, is DTGVSQNPRHKITKRGQNVTFRCDPISEHNRLYWYRQTLGQGPEFLTYFQNEAQLEKSRLLSDRFSAERPKGSFSTLEIQRTEQGDSAMYLCASSFETQYFGPGTRLLVL.

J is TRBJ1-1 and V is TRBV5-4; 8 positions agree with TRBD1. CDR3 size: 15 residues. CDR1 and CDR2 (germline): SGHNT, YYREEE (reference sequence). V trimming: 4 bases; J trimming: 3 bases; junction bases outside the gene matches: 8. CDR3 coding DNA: TGTGCCAGCAGCGTACAGGGGGGGTACTACACTGAAGCTTTCTTT. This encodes CASSVQGGYYTEAFF.

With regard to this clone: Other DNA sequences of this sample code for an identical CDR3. CDR3 DNA sequence: TGTGCCAGCTCAGGGGGTAGCACAGATACGCAGTATTTT. Encoded protein: CASSGGSTDTQYF. This chain connects TRBV18 to TRBJ2-3, with D perhaps being TRBD1 or TRBD2 (5 bases each). The germline CDR1 and CDR2 sequences are KGHSH and LQKENI. Trimming removed 5 bases at V and 0 bases at J, with 6 bases between. This CDR3 has 13 residues. Combining the CDR3 with reference TRBV18 and TRBJ2-3 gives the whole variable domain NAGVMQNPRHLVRRRGQEARLRCSPMKGHSHVYWYRQLPEEGLKFMVYLQKENIIDESGMPKERFSAEFPKEGPSILRIQQVVRGDSAAYFCASSGGSTDTQYFGPGTRLTVL.

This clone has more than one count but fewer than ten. The DNA of the CDR3 is TGTGCCTGGAGTGGGGGTCCGGGCAGTTGGAACACTGAAGCTTTCTTT. Its translation is CAWSGGPGSWNTEAFF. The V call is TRBV30, the J call TRBJ1-1; D unresolved. CDR1 and CDR2 from the germline V gene are GTSNPN and SVGIG (reference sequence). The V and J ends lost 1 base and 1 base respectively, with 16 bases between them. The CDR3 spans 16 residues.

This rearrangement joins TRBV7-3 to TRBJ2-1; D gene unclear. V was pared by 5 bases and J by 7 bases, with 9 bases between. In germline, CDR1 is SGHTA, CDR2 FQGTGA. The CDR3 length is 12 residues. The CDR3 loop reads CASSRPGNEQFF. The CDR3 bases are TGTGCCAGCAGCCGCCCCGGTAATGAGCAGTTCTTC.

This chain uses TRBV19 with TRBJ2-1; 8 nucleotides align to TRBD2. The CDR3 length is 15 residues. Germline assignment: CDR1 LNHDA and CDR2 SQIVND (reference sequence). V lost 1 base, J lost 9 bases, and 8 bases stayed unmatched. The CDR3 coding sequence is TGTGCCAGTAGTATAGGAGCGGGAGCGGAGAGTGAGCAGTTCTTC. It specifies CASSIGAGAESEQFF.

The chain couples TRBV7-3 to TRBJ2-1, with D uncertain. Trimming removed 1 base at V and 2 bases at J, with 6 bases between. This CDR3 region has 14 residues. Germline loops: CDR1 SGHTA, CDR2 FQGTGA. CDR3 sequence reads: CASSLNGPYNEQFF. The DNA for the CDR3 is TGTGCCAGCAGCTTAAATGGGCCCTACAATGAGCAGTTCTTC.

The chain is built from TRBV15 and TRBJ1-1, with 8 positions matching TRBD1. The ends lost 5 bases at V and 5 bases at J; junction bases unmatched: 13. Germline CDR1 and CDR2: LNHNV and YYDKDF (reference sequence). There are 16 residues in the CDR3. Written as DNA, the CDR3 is TGTGCCACCAGCCCCTCCTCCTGGACAGGGAAGACTGAAGCTTTCTTT. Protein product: CATSPSSWTGKTEAFF. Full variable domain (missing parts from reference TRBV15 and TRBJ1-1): DAMVIQNPRYQVTQFGKPVTLSCSQTLNHNVMYWYQQKSSQAPKLLFHYYDKDFNNEADTPDNFQSRRPNTSFCFLDIRSPGLGDTAMYLCATSPSSWTGKTEAFFGQGTRLTVV.